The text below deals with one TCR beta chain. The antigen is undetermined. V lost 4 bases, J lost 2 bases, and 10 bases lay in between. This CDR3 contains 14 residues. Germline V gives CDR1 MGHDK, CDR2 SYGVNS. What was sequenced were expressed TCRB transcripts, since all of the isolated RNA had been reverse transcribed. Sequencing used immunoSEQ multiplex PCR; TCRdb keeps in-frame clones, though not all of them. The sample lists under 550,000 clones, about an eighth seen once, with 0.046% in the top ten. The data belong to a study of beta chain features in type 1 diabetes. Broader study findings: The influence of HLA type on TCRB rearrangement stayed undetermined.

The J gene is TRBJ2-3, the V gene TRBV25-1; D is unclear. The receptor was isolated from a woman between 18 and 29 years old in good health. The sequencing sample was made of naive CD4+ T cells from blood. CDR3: CASSGHKVTDTQYF. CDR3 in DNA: TGTGCCAGCAGTGGACATAAGGTCACAGATACGCAGTATTTT.